This TCR beta chain appears in the sequencing data of a study of blood T cell repertoires in COVID-19. Study-level information: Samples representing acute and convalescent COVID-19 were sourced from the United States, Italy and Spain. T cells, B-cell-depleted T cells, or PBMCs supplied cDNA or gDNA.

Methods used by the authors: Quantification of nucleated cells was approximated via reference gene primer amplification. Some clones are missing from TCRdb's copy, which holds only in-frame ones; the method was immunoSEQ multiplex PCR. The V and J calls and the clone size are those of that table, but D and trimming were determined from the DNA. The sample has under 200,000 clones, roughly 87% seen once. There are 16 residues in the CDR3. J lost 7 bases, V lost 7 bases, and 13 bases had no gene match. Germline CDR1 is SNHLY and CDR2 is FYNNEI. The rearrangement links TRBV2 to TRBJ1-4; 9 bases fit TRBD1. The sequenced material came from peripheral blood. The clonotype was recovered from a man in his fifties or sixties with active or convalescent COVID-19. CDR3 sequence: CASNGQGTRSGEKLFF. DNA of the CDR3: TGTGCCAGCAACGGACAGGGGACCAGGTCTGGTGAAAAACTGTTTTTT. The variable domain in full, with the rest retrieved from reference TRBV2 and TRBJ1-4, is EPEVTQTPSHQVTQMGQEVILRCVPISNHLYFYWYRQILGQKVEFLVSFYNNEISEKSEIFDDQFSVERPDGSNFTLKIRSTKLEDSAMYFCASNGQGTRSGEKLFFGSGTQLSVL.